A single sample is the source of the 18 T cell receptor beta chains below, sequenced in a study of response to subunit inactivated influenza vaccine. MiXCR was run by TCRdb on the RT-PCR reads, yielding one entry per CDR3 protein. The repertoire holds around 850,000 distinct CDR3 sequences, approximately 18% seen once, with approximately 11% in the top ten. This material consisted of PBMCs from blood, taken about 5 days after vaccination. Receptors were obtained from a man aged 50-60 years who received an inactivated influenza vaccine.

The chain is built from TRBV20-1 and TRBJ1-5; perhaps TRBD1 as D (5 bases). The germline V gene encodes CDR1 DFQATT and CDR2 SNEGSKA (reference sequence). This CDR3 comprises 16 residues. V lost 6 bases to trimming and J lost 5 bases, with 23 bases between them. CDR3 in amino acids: CSALWGGGNQDQPQHF. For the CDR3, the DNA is TGCAGTGCCCTTTGGGGGGGGGGAAATCAAGATCAGCCCCAGCATTTT.

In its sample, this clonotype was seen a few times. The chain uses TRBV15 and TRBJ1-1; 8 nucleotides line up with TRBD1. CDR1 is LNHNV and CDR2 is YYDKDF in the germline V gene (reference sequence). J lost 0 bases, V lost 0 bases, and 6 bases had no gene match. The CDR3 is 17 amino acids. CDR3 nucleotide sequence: TGTGCCACCAGCAGAGAGGGACAGGACTTCATGAACACTGAAGCTTTCTTT. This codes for CATSREGQDFMNTEAFF.

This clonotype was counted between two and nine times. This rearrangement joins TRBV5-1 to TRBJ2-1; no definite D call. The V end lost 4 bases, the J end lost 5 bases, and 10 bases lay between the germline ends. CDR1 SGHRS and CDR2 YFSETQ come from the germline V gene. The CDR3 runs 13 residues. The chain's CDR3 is CASSRISDNEQFF. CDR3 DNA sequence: TGCGCCAGCAGCAGGATTTCCGACAATGAGCAGTTCTTC. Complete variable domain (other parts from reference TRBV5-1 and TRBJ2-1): KAGVTQTPRYLIKTRGQQVTLSCSPISGHRSVSWYQQTPGQGLQFLFEYFSETQRNKGNFPGRFSGRQFSNSRSEMNVSTLELGDSALYLCASSRISDNEQFFGPGTRLTVL.

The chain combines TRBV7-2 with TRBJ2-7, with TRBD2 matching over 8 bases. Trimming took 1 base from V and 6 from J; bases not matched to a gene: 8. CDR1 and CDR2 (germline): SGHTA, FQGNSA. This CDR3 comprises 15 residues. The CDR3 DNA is TGTGCCAGCAGCTTAGTTAGCCTAGCGGGTTCCGAGCAGTACTTC. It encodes CASSLVSLAGSEQYF. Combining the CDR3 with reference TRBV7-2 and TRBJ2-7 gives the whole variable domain GAGVSQSPSNKVTEKGKDVELRCDPISGHTALYWYRQSLGQGLEFLIYFQGNSAPDKSGLPSDRFSAERTGGSVSTLTIQRTQQEDSAVYLCASSLVSLAGSEQYFGPGTRLTVT.

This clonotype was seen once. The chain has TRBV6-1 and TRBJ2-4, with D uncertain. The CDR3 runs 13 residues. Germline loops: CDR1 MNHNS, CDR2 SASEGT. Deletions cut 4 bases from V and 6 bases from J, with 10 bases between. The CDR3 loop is CASSAPGLNIQYF. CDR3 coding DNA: TGTGCCAGCAGTGCTCCCGGGTTAAACATTCAGTACTTC.

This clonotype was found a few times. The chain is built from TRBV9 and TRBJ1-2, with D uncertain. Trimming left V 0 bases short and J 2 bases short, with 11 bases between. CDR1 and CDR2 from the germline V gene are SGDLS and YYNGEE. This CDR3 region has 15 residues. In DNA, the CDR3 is TGTGCCAGCAGCGTAGCTCTGACACCAAACTATGGCTACACCTTC. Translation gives CASSVALTPNYGYTF. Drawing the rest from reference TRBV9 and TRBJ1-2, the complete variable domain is DSGVTQTPKHLITATGQRVTLRCSPRSGDLSVYWYQQSLDQGLQFLIQYYNGEERAKGNILERFSAQQFPDLHSELNLSSLELGDSALYFCASSVALTPNYGYTFGSGTRLTVV.

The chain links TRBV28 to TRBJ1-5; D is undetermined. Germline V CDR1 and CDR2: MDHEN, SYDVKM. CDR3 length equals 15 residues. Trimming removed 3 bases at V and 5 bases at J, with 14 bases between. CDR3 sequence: CASSFRGVRDQPQHF. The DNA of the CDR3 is TGTGCCAGCAGTTTTCGGGGAGTAAGGGATCAGCCCCAGCATTTT.

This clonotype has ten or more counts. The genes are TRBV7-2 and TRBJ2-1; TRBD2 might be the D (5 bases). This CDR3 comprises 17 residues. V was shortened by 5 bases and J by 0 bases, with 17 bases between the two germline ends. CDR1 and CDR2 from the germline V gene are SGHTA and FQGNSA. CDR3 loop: CASSPLSSSSSYNEQFF. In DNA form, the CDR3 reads TGTGCCAGCAGCCCCCTTTCTAGCTCTAGCTCCTACAATGAGCAGTTCTTC.

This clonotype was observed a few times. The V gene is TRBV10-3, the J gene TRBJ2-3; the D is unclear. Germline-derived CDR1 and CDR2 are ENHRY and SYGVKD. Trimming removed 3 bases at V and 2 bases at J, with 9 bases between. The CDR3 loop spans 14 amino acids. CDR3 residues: CAISDVGITDTQYF. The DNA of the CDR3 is TGTGCCATCAGTGACGTCGGAATCACAGATACGCAGTATTTT.

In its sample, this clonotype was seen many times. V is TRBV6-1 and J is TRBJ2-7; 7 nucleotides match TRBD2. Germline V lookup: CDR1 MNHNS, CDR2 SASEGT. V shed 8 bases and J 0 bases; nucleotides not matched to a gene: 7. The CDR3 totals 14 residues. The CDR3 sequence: CASGEGRVSYEQYF. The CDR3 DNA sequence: TGTGCCAGCGGGGAGGGCAGGGTCTCCTACGAGCAGTACTTC.

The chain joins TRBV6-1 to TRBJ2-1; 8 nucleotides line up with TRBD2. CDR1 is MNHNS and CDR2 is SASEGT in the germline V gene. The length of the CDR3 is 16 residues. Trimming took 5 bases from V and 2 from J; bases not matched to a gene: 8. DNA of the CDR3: TGTGCCAGCAGTCGATTCGGGGGGGACCCCTACAATGAGCAGTTCTTC. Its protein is CASSRFGGDPYNEQFF.

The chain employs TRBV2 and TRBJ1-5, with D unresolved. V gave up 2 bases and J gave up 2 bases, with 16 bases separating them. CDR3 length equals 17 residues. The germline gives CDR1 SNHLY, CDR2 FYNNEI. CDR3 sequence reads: CASSERASWGGNQPQHF. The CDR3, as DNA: TGTGCCAGCAGTGAAAGAGCCTCGTGGGGAGGCAATCAGCCCCAGCATTTT.

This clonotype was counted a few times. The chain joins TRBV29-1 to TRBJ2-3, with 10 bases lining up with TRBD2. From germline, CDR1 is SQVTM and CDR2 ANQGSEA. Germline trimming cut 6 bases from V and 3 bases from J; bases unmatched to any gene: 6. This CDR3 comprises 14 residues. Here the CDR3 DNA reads TGCAGCGTGGATAGCGGGGGGTGGACAGATACGCAGTATTTT. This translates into CSVDSGGWTDTQYF.

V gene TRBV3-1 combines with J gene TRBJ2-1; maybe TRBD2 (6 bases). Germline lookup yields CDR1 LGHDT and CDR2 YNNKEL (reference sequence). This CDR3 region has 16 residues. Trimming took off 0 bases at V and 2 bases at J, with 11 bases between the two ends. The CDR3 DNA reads TGTGCCAGCAGCCAAGATCGGCTAGCGACCTACAATGAGCAGTTCTTC. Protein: CASSQDRLATYNEQFF.

Here the CDR3 reads CASRLMLYNEQFF. The DNA of the CDR3 is TGTGCCAGCAGGCTAATGCTCTACAATGAGCAGTTCTTC. The chain combines TRBV7-2 with TRBJ2-1, with D uncertain. Trimming pared 6 bases from V and 3 bases from J, leaving 9 bases between. Germline V gene sequence: CDR1 SGHTA, CDR2 FQGNSA. CDR3 size: 13 residues.

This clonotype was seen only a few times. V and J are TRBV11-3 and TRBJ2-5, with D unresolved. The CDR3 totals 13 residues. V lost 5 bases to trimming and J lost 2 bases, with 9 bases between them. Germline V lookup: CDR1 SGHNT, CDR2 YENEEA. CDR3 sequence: CASSRLGQETQYF. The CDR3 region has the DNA TGTGCCAGCAGCCGCCTAGGGCAAGAGACCCAGTACTTC.

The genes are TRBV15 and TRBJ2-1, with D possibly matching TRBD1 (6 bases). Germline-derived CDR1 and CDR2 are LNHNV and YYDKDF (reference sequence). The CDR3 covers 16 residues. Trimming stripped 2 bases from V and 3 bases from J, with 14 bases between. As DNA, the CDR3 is TGTGCCACCAGCAGACATAAGGGACAAAACTACAATGAGCAGTTCTTC. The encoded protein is CATSRHKGQNYNEQFF.

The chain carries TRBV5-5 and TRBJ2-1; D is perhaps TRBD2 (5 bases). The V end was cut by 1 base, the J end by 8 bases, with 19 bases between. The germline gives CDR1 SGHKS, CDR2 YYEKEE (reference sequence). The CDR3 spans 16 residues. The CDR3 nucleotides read TGTGCCAGCAGCTTGATGGTGGGAGTCAAGGAGTATGAGCAGTTCTTC. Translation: CASSLMVGVKEYEQFF. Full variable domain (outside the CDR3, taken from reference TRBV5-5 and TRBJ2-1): DAGVTQSPTHLIKTRGQQVTLRCSPISGHKSVSWYQQVLGQGPQFIFQYYEKEERGRGNFPDRFSARQFPNYSSELNVNALLLGDSALYLCASSLMVGVKEYEQFFGPGTRLTVL.